This T cell receptor beta chain was sequenced during a study of OX40 agonist ivuxolimab in advanced cancers. Germline V lookup: CDR1 KGHSH, CDR2 LQKENI. This CDR3 region has 14 residues. Clones were read by immunoSEQ multiplex PCR, and TCRdb kept only the in-frame ones, dropping some. The profile shows tens of thousands of clones, less than 85% of them singletons. To note about this clone: Relative to the germline gene, one junction end is altered; a read error may explain this.

V is TRBV18 and J is TRBJ2-1; 7 positions match TRBD1. This TCR was recovered from an adult with an advanced solid tumor such as melanoma, head and neck, liver or kidney cancer. Here the sequenced sample was CD4+ or CD8+ T cells sorted from blood, taken in a trial of the OX40 agonist ivuxolimab. The CDR3 nucleotides are TGTGCCAGCTCCCCACGAGGGGGCCGAGATGAGCAGTTCTTC. This sequence encodes CASSPRGGRDEQFF.